These 4 T cell receptor beta chains were sequenced from one sample in a study of T cell repertoires in cytomegalovirus infection. Each CDR3 protein is one row after TCRdb ran MiXCR on the reads. This table holds around 630,000 distinct CDR3 sequences, roughly 26% found once. Sequenced material: CD8+ T cells from PBMCs. The receptor source for this set is a human donor in good health (CMV status not recorded). Some clones in this sample may be carry-over from other donors' samples.

Many counts were recorded for this clonotype. The CDR3: CASSFSSGTNTDTQYF. As DNA, the CDR3 is TGTGCCAGCAGTTTTTCCTCAGGGACTAACACAGATACGCAGTATTTT. This rearrangement joins TRBV28 to TRBJ2-3; TRBD2 agrees at 7 bases. The CDR3 loop spans 16 amino acids. Germline V gives CDR1 MDHEN, CDR2 SYDVKM. With 3 bases clipped from V and 2 bases from J, the junction kept 8 bases outside the gene matches.

The chain links TRBV7-8 to TRBJ2-6, with 11 nucleotides matching TRBD2. With 5 bases clipped from V and 0 bases from J, the junction kept 12 bases outside the gene matches. The CDR3 runs 20 residues. Per the germline V gene, CDR1 is SGHVS and CDR2 is FQNEAQ. CDR3 sequence: CASSERLAGGFRSGANVLTF. Here the CDR3 DNA reads TGTGCCAGCAGCGAACGCCTAGCGGGGGGATTCCGCTCTGGGGCCAACGTCCTGACTTTC.

Comments on this clonotype: This may arise from a read error, as a much more abundant clone is one base away. The chain uses TRBV6-6 and TRBJ1-6; the D is unclear. The CDR3 length is 14 residues. CDR1 and CDR2 (germline): MNHNY, SVGAGI (reference sequence). For the CDR3, the DNA is TGTGCCGGCAGATTACGATCCTATAATTCACCCCTCCACTTT. The encoded protein is CAGRLRSYNSPLHF.

The chain couples TRBV6-6 to TRBJ1-5; perhaps TRBD1 as D (5 bases). The CDR3 consists of 16 residues. Between the trimmed V and J ends, which lost 2 bases and 1 base, there was a span of 12 bases. Germline V gene data show CDR1 as MNHNY and CDR2 as SVGAGI (reference sequence). This CDR3 reads CASSYTGEGSNQPQHF. The DNA of the CDR3 is TGTGCCAGCAGTTACACGGGGGAGGGGAGCAATCAGCCCCAGCATTTT.